The clone carrying this TCR beta chain was picked up a small number of times. Antigen: not known. This entry comes from a study of T cells in Graves' hyperthyroidism and ophthalmopathy. On the study more broadly: Peripheral blood collection took place at initial diagnosis, before any treatment.

Findings and limits, study-wide: Ophthalmopathy was identified by the model a median roughly six months ahead of onset.

V lost 1 base to trimming and J lost 10 bases, with 13 bases between them. CDR1 and CDR2 from the germline V gene are LGHDT and YNNKEL (reference sequence). CDR3 length equals 13 residues. Amplified TCR beta CDR3 regions came from RNA transcripts. An initial round of RT-PCR targeting the TCR CDR3 relied on the HTBI primer set. MiXCR was run by TCRdb on the multiplex PCR reads, yielding one entry per CDR3 protein. This table holds fewer than 200,000 distinct CDR3 sequences, 8% to 9.5% found once. The material sequenced was blood. V is TRBV3-1 and J is TRBJ1-2, with a tentative D call TRBD1 (6 bases). This sequence was found in a young woman with Graves' hyperthyroidism that later progressed to Graves' ophthalmopathy. This CDR3 reads CASSQGGGNDYTF. For the CDR3, the DNA is TGTGCCAGCAGCCAAGGGGGGGGCAATGACTACACCTTC.